This paragraph reports one T cell receptor (beta chain). The data are from a study of cytotoxic CD8 clonotypes in ibrutinib-treated CLL. The CDR3 is 12 amino acids. V dropped 7 bases and J dropped 7; count of bases not matched to a gene: 6. Germline CDR1 is SNHLY and CDR2 is FYNNEI. The sequencing depth, 1 in 200,000 to 1 in 1 million T cells, was the target. Profiled with immunoSEQ multiplex PCR; TCRdb holds only in-frame clones, not every one. Counted here are around 76,000 clones, less than 90% occurring once; the ten biggest clones make up 38%. The genes are TRBV2 and TRBJ2-7; 8 bases fit TRBD2. This sample comprised PBMCs, obtained after 24 months of ibrutinib treatment. The sequence came from a human donor with chronic lymphocytic leukemia. CDR3 in DNA: TGTGCCAGCAAGCGGGGGTCTGGTGAGCAGTACTTC. Residues: CASKRGSGEQYF.